This T cell receptor (beta chain) stems from a study of blood T cell repertoires in COVID-19. Study details: The origin of the acute and convalescent COVID-19 samples was the United States, Italy and Spain.

The germline V gene has CDR1 KGHSH and CDR2 LQKENI. The CDR3 extends over 14 amino acids. The ends were cut back, 6 bases at V and 1 base at J, with 12 bases in the middle. Under the authors' procedure: Amplification from reference gene primers served as the basis for estimated nucleated cell counts. The method was immunoSEQ multiplex PCR; TCRdb's version includes in-frame clones alone and lacks a portion of them. The D gene and trimming were derived from the DNA, and the V and J assignments and clone size from that table. The table has about 59,000 clones, 81% seen once. Seattle's cohort entered during active infection and was followed longitudinally.

V usage is TRBV18 and J usage is TRBJ2-5; a possible D gene is TRBD2 (5 bases). The sequence derives from a man aged 60-69 years with COVID-19, enrolled during active disease. The sample comprised peripheral blood. The CDR3 loop is CASSQLGFQETQYF. The CDR3 DNA sequence: TGTGCCAGCTCCCAACTAGGTTTCCAAGAGACCCAGTACTTC. The whole variable domain, filled in from reference TRBV18 and TRBJ2-5, reads NAGVMQNPRHLVRRRGQEARLRCSPMKGHSHVYWYRQLPEEGLKFMVYLQKENIIDESGMPKERFSAEFPKEGPSILRIQQVVRGDSAAYFCASSQLGFQETQYFGPGTRLLVL.